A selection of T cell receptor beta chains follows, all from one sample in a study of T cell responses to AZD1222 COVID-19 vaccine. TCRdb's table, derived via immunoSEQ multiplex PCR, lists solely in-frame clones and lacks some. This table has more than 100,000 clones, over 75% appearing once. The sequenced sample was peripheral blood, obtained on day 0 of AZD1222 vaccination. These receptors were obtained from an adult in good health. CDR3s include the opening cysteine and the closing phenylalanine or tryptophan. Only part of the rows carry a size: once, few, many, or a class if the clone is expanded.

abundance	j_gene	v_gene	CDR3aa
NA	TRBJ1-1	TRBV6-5	CASSFPRVRNTEAFF
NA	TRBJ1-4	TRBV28	CASYYRGGVGGFNGKLFF
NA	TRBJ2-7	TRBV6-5	CASSYSGTLSYEQYF
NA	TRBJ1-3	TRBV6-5	CASRRLDGNTIYF
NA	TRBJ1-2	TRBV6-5	CASSYSGRGGYGYTF
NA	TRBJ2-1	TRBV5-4	CASSGAGEGSYNEQFF
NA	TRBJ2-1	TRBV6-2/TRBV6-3	CASSPDRGAEQFF
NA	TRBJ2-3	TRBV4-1	CASSQALLVDTQYF
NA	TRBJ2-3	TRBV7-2	CASSLTSGDTQYF
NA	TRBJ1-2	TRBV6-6	CASSIPGQERLGGYTF
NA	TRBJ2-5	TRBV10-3	CAIRVGETQYF
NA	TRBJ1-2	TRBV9	CASSAGRDRYGYTF
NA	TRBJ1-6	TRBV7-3	CASSLTGSPLHF
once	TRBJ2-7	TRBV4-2	CASSYTVGAGTYEQYF
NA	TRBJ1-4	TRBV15	CATSIDPGTEKLFF
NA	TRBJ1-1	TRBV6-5	CASSYSYPGAEAFF
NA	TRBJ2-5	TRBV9	CASSVAGGAQETQYF
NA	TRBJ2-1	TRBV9	CASSVQQGLNEQFF
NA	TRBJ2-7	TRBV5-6	CASSLRTGNEQYF
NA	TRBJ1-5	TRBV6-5	CASSYSPEENQPQHF
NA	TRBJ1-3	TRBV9	CASSVAGGLGNTIYF
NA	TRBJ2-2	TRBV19	CASGQATNTGELFF
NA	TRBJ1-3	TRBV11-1	CASSSRRRNSGNTIYF
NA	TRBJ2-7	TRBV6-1	CASSEVGTGVEQYF
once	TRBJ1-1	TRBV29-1	CSAVTPEGGEAFF
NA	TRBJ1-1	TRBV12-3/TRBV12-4	CASSLWISTEAFF
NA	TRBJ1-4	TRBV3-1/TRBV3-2	CASSPGDRDEKLFF
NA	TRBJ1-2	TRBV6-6	CASSSPSADANYGYTF
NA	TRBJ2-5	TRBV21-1	CASSKLDWGETQYF
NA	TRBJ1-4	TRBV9	CASSVAGGVVNEKLFF
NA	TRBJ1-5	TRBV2	CASTRDRGYNQPQHF
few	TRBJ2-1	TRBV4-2	CASSQEVRANEQFF
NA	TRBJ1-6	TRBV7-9	CASSLVGANSPLHF
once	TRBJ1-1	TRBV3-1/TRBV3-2	CASSPGGLAEAFF
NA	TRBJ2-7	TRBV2	CASRASGGWLTYEQYF
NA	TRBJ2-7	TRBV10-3	CAARGAKSSYEQYF
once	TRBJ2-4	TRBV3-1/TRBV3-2	CASSFKGVAKNIQYF
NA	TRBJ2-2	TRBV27	CASKRSGTSSGELFF
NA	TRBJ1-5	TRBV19	CASGGQGAGQPQHF
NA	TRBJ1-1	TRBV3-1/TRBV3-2	CASSPGTKNMNTEAFF
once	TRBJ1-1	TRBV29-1	CSVGKRQGSTEAFF
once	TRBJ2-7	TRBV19	CASRIQGSDEQYF
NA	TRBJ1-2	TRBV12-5	CASGLVPKRHYGYTF
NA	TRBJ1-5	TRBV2	CASNWDRGRGQPQHF
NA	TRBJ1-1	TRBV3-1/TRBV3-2	CASSHTVTEAFF
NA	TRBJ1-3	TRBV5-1	CASSATGGNGNTIYF
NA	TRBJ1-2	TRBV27	CASSQGFLNYGYTF
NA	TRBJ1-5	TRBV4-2	CASSHSTGFTQPQHF
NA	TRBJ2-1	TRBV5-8	CASSLEPISYNEQFF
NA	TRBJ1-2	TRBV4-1	CASSQRGAQMIGKDYTF
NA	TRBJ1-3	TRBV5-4	CASSLGRGSGNTIYF
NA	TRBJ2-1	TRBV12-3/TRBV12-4	CASRKSSYNEQFF
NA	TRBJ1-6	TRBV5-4	CASNMDRTNSPLHF
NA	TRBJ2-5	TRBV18	CASSPPGQGETQYF
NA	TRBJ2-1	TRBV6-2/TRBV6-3	CASSYPDRGARNEQFF
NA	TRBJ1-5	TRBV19	CASSMGQGFRGNQPQHF
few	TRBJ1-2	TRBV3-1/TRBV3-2	CASSHRLQGAGRNGYTF
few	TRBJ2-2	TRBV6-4	CASSKTSGSTGELFF
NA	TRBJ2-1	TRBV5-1	CASRGGGASYNEQFF
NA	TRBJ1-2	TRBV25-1	CASSNGGHFYGYTF